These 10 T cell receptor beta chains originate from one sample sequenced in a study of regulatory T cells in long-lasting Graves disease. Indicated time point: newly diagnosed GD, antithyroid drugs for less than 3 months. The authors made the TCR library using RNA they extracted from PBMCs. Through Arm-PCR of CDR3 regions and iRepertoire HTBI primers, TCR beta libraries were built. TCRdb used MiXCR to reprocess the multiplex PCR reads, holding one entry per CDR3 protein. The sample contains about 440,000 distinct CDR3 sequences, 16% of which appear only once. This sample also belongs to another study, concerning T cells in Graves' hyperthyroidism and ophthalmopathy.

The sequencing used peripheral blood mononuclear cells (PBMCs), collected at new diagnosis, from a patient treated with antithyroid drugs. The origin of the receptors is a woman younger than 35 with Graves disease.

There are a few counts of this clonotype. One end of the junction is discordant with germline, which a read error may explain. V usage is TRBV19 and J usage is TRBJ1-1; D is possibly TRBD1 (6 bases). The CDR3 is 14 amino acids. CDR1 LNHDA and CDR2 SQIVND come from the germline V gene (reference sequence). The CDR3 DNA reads TGTGCCAGTAGTATGGGGACACAGAACACTGAAACTTTCTTT. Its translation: CASSMGTQNTETFF.

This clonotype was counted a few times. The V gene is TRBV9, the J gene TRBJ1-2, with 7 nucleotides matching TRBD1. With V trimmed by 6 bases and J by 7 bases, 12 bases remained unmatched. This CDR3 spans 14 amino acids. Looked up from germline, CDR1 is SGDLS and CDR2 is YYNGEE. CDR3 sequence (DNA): TGTGCCAGCAACGATAATATGGGGACAGCTGGCTACACCTTC. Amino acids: CASNDNMGTAGYTF.

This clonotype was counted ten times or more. The CDR3 bases are TGTGCCAGCAGCCTATCCGGGACAGCGAACACCGGGGAGCTGTTTTTT. Translation: CASSLSGTANTGELFF. The chain has TRBV7-9 and TRBJ2-2, with TRBD1 identical over 7 bases. The V segment lost 5 bases and the J segment 0 bases; nucleotides outside the gene matches: 6. CDR1 is SEHNR, CDR2 FQNEAQ, per germline (reference sequence). The CDR3 extends over 16 amino acids.

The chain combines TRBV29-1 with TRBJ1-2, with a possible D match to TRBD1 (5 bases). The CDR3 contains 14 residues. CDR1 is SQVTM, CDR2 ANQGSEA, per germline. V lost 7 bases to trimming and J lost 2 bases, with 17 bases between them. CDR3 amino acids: CSARQRTANYGYTF. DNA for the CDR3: TGCAGCGCCCGACAGAGAACGGCGAACTATGGCTACACCTTC.

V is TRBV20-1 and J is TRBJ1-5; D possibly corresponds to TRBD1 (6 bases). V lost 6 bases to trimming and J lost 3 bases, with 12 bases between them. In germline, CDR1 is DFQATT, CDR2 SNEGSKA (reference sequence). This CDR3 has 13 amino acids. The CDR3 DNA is TGCAGTGCCCCGGACAGCCCCAATCAGCCCCAGCATTTT. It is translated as CSAPDSPNQPQHF.

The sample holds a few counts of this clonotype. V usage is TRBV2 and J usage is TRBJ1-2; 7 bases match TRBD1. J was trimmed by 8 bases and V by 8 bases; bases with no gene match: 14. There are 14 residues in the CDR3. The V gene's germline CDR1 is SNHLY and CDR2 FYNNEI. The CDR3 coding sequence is TGTGCCAGCTCCGCACAAGGTCAGGGGGAGGGCTACACCTTC. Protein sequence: CASSAQGQGEGYTF.

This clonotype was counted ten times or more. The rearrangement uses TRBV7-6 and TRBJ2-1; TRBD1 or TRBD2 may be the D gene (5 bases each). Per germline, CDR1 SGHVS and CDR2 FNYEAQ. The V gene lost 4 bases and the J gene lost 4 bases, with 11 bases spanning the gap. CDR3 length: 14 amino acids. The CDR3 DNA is TGTGCCAGCAGCTGGGGCGGGCCTTACAATGAGCAGTTCTTC. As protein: CASSWGGPYNEQFF. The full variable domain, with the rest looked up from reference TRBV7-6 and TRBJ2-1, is GAGVSQSPRYKVTKRGQDVALRCDPISGHVSLYWYRQALGQGPEFLTYFNYEAQQDKSGLPNDRFSAERPEGSISTLTIQRTEQRDSAMYRCASSWGGPYNEQFFGPGTRLTVL.

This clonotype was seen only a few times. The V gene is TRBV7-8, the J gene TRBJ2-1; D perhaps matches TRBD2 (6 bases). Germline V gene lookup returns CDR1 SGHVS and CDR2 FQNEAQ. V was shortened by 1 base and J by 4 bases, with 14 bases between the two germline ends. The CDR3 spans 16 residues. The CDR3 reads CASSLVPGGPYNEQFF. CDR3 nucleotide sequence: TGTGCCAGCAGCTTAGTCCCAGGAGGGCCGTACAATGAGCAGTTCTTC.

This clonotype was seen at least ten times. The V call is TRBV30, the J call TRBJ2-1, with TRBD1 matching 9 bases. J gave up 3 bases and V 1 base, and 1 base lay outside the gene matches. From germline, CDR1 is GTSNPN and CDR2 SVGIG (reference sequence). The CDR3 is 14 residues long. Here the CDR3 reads CAWSGQGVYNEQFF. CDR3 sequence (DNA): TGTGCCTGGAGTGGACAGGGGGTCTACAATGAGCAGTTCTTC.

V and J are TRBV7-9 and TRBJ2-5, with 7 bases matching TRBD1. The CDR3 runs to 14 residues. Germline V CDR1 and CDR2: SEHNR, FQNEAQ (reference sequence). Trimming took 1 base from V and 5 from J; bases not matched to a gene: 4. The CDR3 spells CASSLGQGVETQYF. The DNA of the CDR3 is TGTGCCAGCAGCTTAGGACAGGGTGTGGAGACCCAGTACTTC.